A single sample is the source of the 16 T cell receptor beta chains below, sequenced in a study of blood T cell repertoires in COVID-19. Using immunoSEQ multiplex PCR, the repertoire was profiled, and TCRdb retains in-frame clones only, with some absent. The sample contains over 250,000 clones, over 75% of which appear only once. The sequenced sample was peripheral blood. Source of these receptors: a woman in her forties or fifties with acute or convalescent COVID-19.

The chain carries TRBV2 and TRBJ2-5; D uncertain. The ends were cut back, 5 bases at V and 7 bases at J, with 14 bases in the middle. Germline CDR1 and CDR2: SNHLY and FYNNEI. There are 13 residues in the CDR3. CDR3 bases: TGTGCCAGCAGTACCCTGATCCCCGGGACCCAGTACTTC. It translates to CASSTLIPGTQYF.

CDR3 nucleotides: TGTGCCAGTATAGGGGTAATAGGAAAACTGTTTTTT. Protein product: CASIGVIGKLFF. This chain uses TRBV19 with TRBJ1-4; maybe TRBD1 (5 bases). CDR3 length equals 12 residues. Germline lookup yields CDR1 LNHDA and CDR2 SQIVND (reference sequence). V lost 7 bases to trimming and J lost 10 bases, with 13 bases between them. The variable domain in full, with the rest retrieved from reference TRBV19 and TRBJ1-4, is DGGITQSPKYLFRKEGQNVTLSCEQNLNHDAMYWYRQDPGQGLRLIYYSQIVNDFQKGDIAEGYSVSREKKESFPLTVTSAQKNPTAFYLCASIGVIGKLFFGSGTQLSVL.

The J gene is TRBJ1-5, the V gene TRBV27; D may be TRBD1 (5 bases). Germline CDR1 and CDR2: MNHEY and SMNVEV (reference sequence). V lost 2 bases, J lost 2 bases, and 10 bases lay in between. The length of the CDR3 is 15 residues. The CDR3 DNA reads TGTGCCAGCAGTTTACAAGGGGCTGGCAATCAGCCCCAGCATTTT. Translated, it gives CASSLQGAGNQPQHF.

This CDR3 is CASSFLLAGGPGYEQYF. The CDR3 nucleotides are TGTGCCAGCAGTTTTCTGCTAGCGGGAGGGCCCGGGTACGAGCAGTACTTC. The V gene is TRBV28, the J gene TRBJ2-7; 12 bases map to TRBD2. The V gene's germline CDR1 is MDHEN and CDR2 SYDVKM. The V gene end was trimmed by 3 bases and the J gene end by 4 bases; junction bases not matched to a gene: 10. This CDR3 has 17 residues.

This clone showed up just a few times. The rearrangement links TRBV7-8 to TRBJ2-7, with D possibly matching TRBD2 (6 bases). From germline, CDR1 is SGHVS and CDR2 FQNEAQ. CDR3 size: 14 residues. V was cut by 5 bases and J by 5 bases, with 16 bases left in between. CDR3 nucleotides: TGTGCCAGCAGCCGGGGACTGTGGTTCGACGAGCAGTACTTC. It codes for CASSRGLWFDEQYF.

V is TRBV7-2 and J is TRBJ2-1; a weak D match, TRBD2 (6 bases). The CDR3 spans 14 residues. The ends were cut back, 1 base at V and 6 bases at J, with 10 bases in the middle. Germline V gene data show CDR1 as SGHTA and CDR2 as FQGNSA. The CDR3: CASSLGGLTNEQFF. The CDR3 DNA reads TGTGCCAGCAGCTTAGGTGGACTAACCAATGAGCAGTTCTTC.

For the CDR3, the DNA is TGCGCCAGCAGCTTAGGGACTAGCGGGAGGGCCCTAGACGAGCAGTACTTC. Its protein is CASSLGTSGRALDEQYF. This rearrangement joins TRBV5-1 to TRBJ2-7; 16 nucleotides align to TRBD2. There are 17 residues in the CDR3. From germline, CDR1 is SGHRS and CDR2 YFSETQ. J lost 5 bases, V lost 2 bases, and 7 bases had no gene match. Based on the CDR3 plus reference TRBV5-1 and TRBJ2-7, the full variable domain is KAGVTQTPRYLIKTRGQQVTLSCSPISGHRSVSWYQQTPGQGLQFLFEYFSETQRNKGNFPGRFSGRQFSNSRSEMNVSTLELGDSALYLCASSLGTSGRALDEQYFGPGTRLTVT.

This chain connects TRBV18 to TRBJ2-5; D is possibly TRBD2 (6 bases). The CDR3 is made up of 15 amino acids. With 6 bases removed from V and 1 base from J, the gap between germline ends came to 15 bases. Looked up from germline, CDR1 is KGHSH and CDR2 is LQKENI. Here the CDR3 reads CASSGGLPGQETQYF. The CDR3 nucleotides are TGTGCCAGCTCCGGGGGACTTCCCGGCCAAGAGACCCAGTACTTC.

The rearrangement uses TRBV28 and TRBJ1-4; 7 positions agree with TRBD1. CDR1 and CDR2 from the germline V gene are MDHEN and SYDVKM. V shed 8 bases and J 3 bases; nucleotides not matched to a gene: 6. This CDR3 has 14 residues. Written as DNA, the CDR3 is TGTGCCAGCGGAGAAGGGGGCTCTAATGAAAAACTGTTTTTT. It encodes CASGEGGSNEKLFF. Full variable domain (remainder filled in from reference TRBV28 and TRBJ1-4): DVKVTQSSRYLVKRTGEKVFLECVQDMDHENMFWYRQDPGLGLRLIYFSYDVKMKEKGDIPEGYSVSREKKERFSLILESASTNQTSMYLCASGEGGSNEKLFFGSGTQLSVL.

The J gene is TRBJ1-2, the V gene TRBV27; the D is unclear. The CDR3 extends over 10 amino acids. CDR1 and CDR2 (germline): MNHEY, SMNVEV (reference sequence). Trimming removed 7 bases at V and 8 bases at J, with 8 bases between. The CDR3 protein is CASIESGYTF. The CDR3 DNA reads as TGTGCCAGCATCGAAAGCGGCTACACCTTC.

This chain links TRBV11-2 with TRBJ1-1, with D perhaps matching TRBD1 (5 bases). V lost 3 bases and J lost 5, with 16 bases in between. CDR3 length: 15 residues. The V gene's germline CDR1 is SGHAT and CDR2 FQNNGV. CDR3 sequence reads: CASSFSNGPGTEAFF. Here the CDR3 DNA reads TGTGCCAGCAGCTTTAGTAATGGGCCAGGGACTGAAGCTTTCTTT.

V and J are TRBV10-3 and TRBJ1-1; a weak D match, TRBD1 (5 bases). This CDR3 is built from 14 residues. V lost 3 bases, J lost 6 bases, and 14 bases lay in between. The germline V gene has CDR1 ENHRY and CDR2 SYGVKD. CDR3: CAISDGRVRAEAFF. The CDR3 DNA reads TGTGCCATCAGTGATGGCAGGGTACGTGCTGAAGCTTTCTTT.

In DNA, the CDR3 is TGTGCCAGCAGTTTAAAGGGGACAGGGGGCCGGGGCACTGAAGCTTTCTTT. This sequence encodes CASSLKGTGGRGTEAFF. The gene calls are TRBV27 and TRBJ1-1; 12 nucleotides agree with TRBD1. Trimming removed 2 bases from V and 4 bases from J; junction bases left unmatched: 8. The germline gives CDR1 MNHEY, CDR2 SMNVEV (reference sequence). The CDR3 spans 17 residues.

The rearrangement joins TRBV6-4 to TRBJ1-5, with 7 bases lining up with TRBD1. V shed 4 bases, J shed 0 bases, and the junction held 6 bases outside the gene matches. The CDR3 is 16 amino acids. The germline CDR1 and CDR2 sequences are MRHNA and SNTAGT. The CDR3 DNA follows: TGTGCCAGCAGTGTTCTACAGGGGACTAGCAATCAGCCCCAGCATTTT. The encoded protein is CASSVLQGTSNQPQHF.

V is TRBV9 and J is TRBJ2-7; D remains ambiguous. The CDR3 contains 12 residues. Trimming took 0 bases from V and 10 from J, leaving 11 bases between them. The germline CDR1 and CDR2 sequences are SGDLS and YYNGEE. Written as DNA, the CDR3 is TGTGCCAGCAGCGTAGGGCAGTCAGAACAGTACTTC. Translating gives CASSVGQSEQYF. Drawing the rest from reference TRBV9 and TRBJ2-7, the complete variable domain is DSGVTQTPKHLITATGQRVTLRCSPRSGDLSVYWYQQSLDQGLQFLIQYYNGEERAKGNILERFSAQQFPDLHSELNLSSLELGDSALYFCASSVGQSEQYFGPGTRLTVT.

The chain joins TRBV6-5 to TRBJ2-1, with 10 bases identical to TRBD2. The V and J ends lost 7 bases and 4 bases, in that order; junction bases with no gene match: 1. Looked up from germline, CDR1 is MNHEY and CDR2 is SVGAGI. The CDR3 is 13 amino acids. The CDR3 protein is CASTAGGYNEQFF. The CDR3 DNA is TGTGCCAGCACAGCGGGAGGGTACAATGAGCAGTTCTTC.